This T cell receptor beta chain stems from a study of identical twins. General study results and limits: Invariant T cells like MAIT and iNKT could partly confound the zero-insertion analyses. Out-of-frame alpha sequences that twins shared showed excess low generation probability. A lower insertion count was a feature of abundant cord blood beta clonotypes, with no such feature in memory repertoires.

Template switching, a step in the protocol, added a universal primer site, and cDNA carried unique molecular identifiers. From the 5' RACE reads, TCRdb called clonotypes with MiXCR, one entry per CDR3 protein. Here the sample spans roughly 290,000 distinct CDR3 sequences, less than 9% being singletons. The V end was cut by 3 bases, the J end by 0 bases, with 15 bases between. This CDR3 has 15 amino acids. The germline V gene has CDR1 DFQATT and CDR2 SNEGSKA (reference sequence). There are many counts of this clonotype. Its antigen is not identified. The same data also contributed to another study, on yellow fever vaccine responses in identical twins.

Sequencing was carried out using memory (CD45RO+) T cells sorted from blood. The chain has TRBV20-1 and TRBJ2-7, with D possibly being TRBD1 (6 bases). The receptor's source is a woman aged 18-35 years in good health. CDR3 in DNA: TGCAGTGCTAGGCAAAAAGACAGGAACTCCTACGAGCAGTACTTC. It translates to CSARQKDRNSYEQYF.